This T cell receptor beta chain was found in a study of spatial heterogeneity in lung cancer. This clonotype was seen many times. Its antigen is still unknown. One entry per CDR3 protein, called by TCRdb with MiXCR from the 5' RACE reads. The profile shows some 97,000 distinct CDR3 sequences, around 4.8% of them singletons. Study-wide results and caveats: Intratumoral expanded alpha and beta TCR counts were found to track tumor mutation counts. Among tumor T cells, estimated coverage was approximately 7% for alpha chains and roughly 14% for beta chains.

As for time point: sample taken at primary tumor resection. Samples were donated by 72 untreated early-stage non-small cell lung cancer patients. Unsorted whole RNA of tumor, nontumor lung or frozen PBMC was sequenced. The sequence came from a male donor with early-stage non-small cell lung cancer. Sequenced here: lung tumor tissue, sampled at surgery.

CDR3 region: CATGRDSQETQYF. The CDR3 DNA reads as TGTGCCACCGGAAGGGACAGCCAAGAGACCCAGTACTTC. The chain uses TRBV2 and TRBJ2-5; the match to TRBD1 covers 7 bases. The CDR3 contains 13 residues. V lost 10 bases and J lost 1; bases outside the gene matches: 6. CDR1 and CDR2 from the germline V gene are SNHLY and FYNNEI.